The subject of this entry is one TCR beta chain. What it binds is unknown. The sample comes from a study of T-cell reconstitution after alpha-beta-depleted transplantation in children. The study, taken as a whole, reports: The authors attributed T-cell counts and diversity one year after transplant mostly to newly produced T cells.

V was pared by 0 bases and J by 4 bases, with 12 bases between. CDR1 and CDR2 (germline): LGHNT, FRNRAP. The CDR3 extends over 16 amino acids. Molecular barcoding with unique molecular identifiers was used for the TCRbeta library. TCRdb analysed the PCR reads with MiXCR anew, one entry per CDR3 protein. The table lists about 1,000,000 distinct CDR3 sequences, roughly 29% of them singletons. The chain employs TRBV12-5 and TRBJ2-2, with D maybe TRBD1 (5 bases). This clonotype was sampled from a boy younger than two who had a stem cell transplant for SCID, so the T cells may come from the graft donor. The sequencing here drew on PBMCs, mostly from graft donor cells, taken 360 days after TCRalphabeta/CD19-depleted stem cell transplant. As DNA, the CDR3 is TGTGCTAGTGGTTTGGTATTGGCAGGGTTCACCGGGGAGCTGTTTTTT. It yields the protein CASGLVLAGFTGELFF.